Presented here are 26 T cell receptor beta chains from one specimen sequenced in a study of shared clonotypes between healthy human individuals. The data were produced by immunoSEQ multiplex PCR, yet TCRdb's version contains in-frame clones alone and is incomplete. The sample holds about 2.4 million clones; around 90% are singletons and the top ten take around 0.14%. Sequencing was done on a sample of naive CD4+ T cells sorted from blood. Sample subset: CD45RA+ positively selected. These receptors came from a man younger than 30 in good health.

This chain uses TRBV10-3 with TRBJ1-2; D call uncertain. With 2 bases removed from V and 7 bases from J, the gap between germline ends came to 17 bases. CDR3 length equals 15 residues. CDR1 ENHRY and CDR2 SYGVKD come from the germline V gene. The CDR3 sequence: CAISETFRSTGGYTF. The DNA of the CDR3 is TGTGCCATCAGTGAGACTTTCAGAAGTACTGGTGGCTACACCTTC.

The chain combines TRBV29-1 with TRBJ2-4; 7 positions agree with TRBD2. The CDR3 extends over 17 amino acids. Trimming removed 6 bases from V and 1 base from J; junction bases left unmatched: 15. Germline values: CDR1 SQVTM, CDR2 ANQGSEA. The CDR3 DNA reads TGCAGCGTCCTAGGCGGGAGTGTCGGGTTGGCCAAAAACATTCAGTACTTC. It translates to CSVLGGSVGLAKNIQYF.

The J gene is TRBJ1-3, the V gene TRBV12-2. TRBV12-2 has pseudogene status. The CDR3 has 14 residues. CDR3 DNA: TGTGCAAGTCGCTTAGCTTTCTCTGGAAACACCATATATTTT. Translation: CASRLAFSGNTIYF.

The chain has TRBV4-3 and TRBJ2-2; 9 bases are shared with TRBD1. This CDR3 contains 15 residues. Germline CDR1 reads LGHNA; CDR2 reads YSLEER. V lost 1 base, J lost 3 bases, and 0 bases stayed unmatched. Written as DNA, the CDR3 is TGCGCCAGCAGCCAAGGGGACAGGGACACCGGGGAGCTGTTTTTT. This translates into CASSQGDRDTGELFF.

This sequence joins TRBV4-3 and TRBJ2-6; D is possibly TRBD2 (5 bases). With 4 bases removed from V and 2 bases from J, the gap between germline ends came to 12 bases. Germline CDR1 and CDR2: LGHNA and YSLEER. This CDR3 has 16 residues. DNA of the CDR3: TGCGCCAGCAGCCCTTGGGGAGAGGCTGGGGCCAACGTCCTGACTTTC. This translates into CASSPWGEAGANVLTF.

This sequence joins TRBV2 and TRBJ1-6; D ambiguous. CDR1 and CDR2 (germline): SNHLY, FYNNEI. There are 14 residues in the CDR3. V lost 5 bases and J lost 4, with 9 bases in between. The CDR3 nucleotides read TGTGCCAGCAGTACTCTCCAGTATAATTCACCCCTCCACTTT. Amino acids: CASSTLQYNSPLHF.

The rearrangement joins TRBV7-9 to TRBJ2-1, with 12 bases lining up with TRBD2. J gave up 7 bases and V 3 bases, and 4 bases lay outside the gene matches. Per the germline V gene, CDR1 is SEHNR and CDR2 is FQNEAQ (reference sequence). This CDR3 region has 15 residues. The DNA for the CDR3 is TGTGCCAGCAGCTTCTGGACTAGCGGGAAGAATGAGCAGTTCTTC. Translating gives CASSFWTSGKNEQFF.

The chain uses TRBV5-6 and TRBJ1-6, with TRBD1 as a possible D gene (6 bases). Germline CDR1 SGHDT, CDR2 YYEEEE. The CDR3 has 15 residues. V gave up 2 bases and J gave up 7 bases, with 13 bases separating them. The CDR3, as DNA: TGTGCCAGCAGCTTTTGGGGGGCGGGCAATTCACCCCTCCACTTT. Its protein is CASSFWGAGNSPLHF.

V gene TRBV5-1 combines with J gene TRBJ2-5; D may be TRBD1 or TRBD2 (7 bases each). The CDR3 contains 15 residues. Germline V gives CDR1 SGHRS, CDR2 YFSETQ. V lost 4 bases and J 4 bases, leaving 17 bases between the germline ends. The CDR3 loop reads CASSNLTGRGETQYF. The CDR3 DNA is TGCGCCAGCAGCAACTTGACAGGGAGGGGAGAGACCCAGTACTTC.

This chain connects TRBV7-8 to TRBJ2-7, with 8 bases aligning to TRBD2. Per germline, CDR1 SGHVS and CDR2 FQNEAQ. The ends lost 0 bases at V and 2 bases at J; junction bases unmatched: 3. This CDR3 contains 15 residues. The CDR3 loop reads CASSLASGGAYEQYF. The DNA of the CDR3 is TGTGCCAGCAGCTTAGCCAGCGGGGGAGCCTACGAGCAGTACTTC.

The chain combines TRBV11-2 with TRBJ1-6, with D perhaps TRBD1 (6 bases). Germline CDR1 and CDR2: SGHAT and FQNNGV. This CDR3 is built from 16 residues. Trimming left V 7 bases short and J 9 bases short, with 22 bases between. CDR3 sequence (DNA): TGTGCCAGCACCGAGGCCACGGGACACCGGAGTTCACCCCTCCACTTT. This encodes CASTEATGHRSSPLHF. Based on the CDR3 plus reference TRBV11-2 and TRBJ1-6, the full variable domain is EAGVAQSPRYKIIEKRQSVAFWCNPISGHATLYWYQQILGQGPKLLIQFQNNGVVDDSQLPKDRFSAERLKGVDSTLKIQPAKLEDSAVYLCASTEATGHRSSPLHFGNGTRLTVT.

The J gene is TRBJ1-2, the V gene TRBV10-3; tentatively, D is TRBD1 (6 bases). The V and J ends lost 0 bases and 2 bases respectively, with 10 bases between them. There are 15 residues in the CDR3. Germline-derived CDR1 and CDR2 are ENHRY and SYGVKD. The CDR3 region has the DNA TGTGCCATCAGTGAGTCGAGGGGACACAACTATGGCTACACCTTC. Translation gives CAISESRGHNYGYTF.

CDR3 amino acids: CAIRVTNEQFF. CDR3 sequence (DNA): TGTGCCATCCGGGTCACGAATGAGCAGTTCTTC. This chain uses TRBV10-3 with TRBJ2-1; D is uncertain. The germline V and J ends were trimmed by 8 bases and 7 bases, with 9 bases remaining between them. This CDR3 is built from 11 residues. Germline CDR1 reads ENHRY; CDR2 reads SYGVKD.

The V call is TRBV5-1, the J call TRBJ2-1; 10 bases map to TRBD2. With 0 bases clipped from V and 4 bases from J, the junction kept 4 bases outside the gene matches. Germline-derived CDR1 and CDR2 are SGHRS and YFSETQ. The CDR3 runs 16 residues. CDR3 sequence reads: CASSLELAGRYNEQFF. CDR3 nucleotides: TGCGCCAGCAGCTTGGAACTAGCGGGGCGGTACAATGAGCAGTTCTTC.

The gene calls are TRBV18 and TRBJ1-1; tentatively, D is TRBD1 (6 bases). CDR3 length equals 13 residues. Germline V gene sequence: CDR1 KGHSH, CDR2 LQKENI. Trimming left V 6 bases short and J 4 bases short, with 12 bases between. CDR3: CASSSQGPTEAFF. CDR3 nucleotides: TGTGCCAGCTCCTCCCAGGGGCCCACTGAAGCTTTCTTT.

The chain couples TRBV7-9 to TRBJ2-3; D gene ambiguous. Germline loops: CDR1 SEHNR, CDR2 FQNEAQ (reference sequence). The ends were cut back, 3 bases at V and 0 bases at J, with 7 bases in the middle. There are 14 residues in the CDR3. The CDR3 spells CASSLTKSTDTQYF. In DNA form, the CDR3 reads TGTGCCAGCAGCTTGACCAAGAGCACAGATACGCAGTATTTT.

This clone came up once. The CDR3 spells CASSPDGGVVETQYF. The CDR3 DNA reads TGTGCCAGCAGCCCAGACGGTGGGGTGGTGGAGACCCAGTACTTC. The rearrangement joins TRBV7-9 to TRBJ2-5; D unresolved. Germline CDR1 and CDR2: SEHNR and FQNEAQ (reference sequence). With 5 bases removed from V and 5 bases from J, the gap between germline ends came to 18 bases. CDR3 length: 15 residues.

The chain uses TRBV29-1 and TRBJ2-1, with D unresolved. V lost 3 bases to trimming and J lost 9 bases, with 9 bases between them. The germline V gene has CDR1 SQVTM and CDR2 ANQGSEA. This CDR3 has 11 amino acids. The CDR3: CSVEAAPEQFF. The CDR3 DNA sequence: TGCAGCGTTGAGGCAGCTCCTGAGCAGTTCTTC.

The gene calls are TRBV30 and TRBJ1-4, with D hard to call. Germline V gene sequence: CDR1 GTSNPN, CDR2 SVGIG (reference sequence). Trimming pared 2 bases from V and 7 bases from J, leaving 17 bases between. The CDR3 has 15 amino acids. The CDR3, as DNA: TGTGCCTGGAGTTCAGCAGTACAAGTTGGTGAAAAACTGTTTTTT. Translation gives CAWSSAVQVGEKLFF.

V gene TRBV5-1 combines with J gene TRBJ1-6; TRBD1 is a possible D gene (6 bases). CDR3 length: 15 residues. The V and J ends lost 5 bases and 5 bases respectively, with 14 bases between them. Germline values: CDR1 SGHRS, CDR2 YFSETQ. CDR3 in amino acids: CASRWGQLDNSPLHF. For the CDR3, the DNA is TGCGCCAGCAGGTGGGGGCAGCTGGATAATTCACCCCTCCACTTT.

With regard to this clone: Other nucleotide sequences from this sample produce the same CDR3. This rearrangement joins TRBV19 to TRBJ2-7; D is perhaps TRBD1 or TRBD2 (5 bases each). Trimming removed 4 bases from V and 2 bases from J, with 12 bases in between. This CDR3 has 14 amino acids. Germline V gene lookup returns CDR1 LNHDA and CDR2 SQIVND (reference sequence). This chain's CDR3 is CASSNPGATYEQYF. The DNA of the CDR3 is TGTGCCAGTAGTAACCCCGGGGCCACCTACGAGCAGTACTTC.

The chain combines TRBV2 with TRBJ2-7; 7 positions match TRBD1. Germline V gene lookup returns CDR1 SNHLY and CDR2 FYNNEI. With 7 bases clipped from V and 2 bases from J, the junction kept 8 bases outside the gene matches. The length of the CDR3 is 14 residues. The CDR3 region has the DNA TGTGCCAGCAATGGAAGGGGGCGAGCCTACGAGCAGTACTTC. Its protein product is CASNGRGRAYEQYF. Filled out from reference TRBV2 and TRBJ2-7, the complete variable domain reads EPEVTQTPSHQVTQMGQEVILRCVPISNHLYFYWYRQILGQKVEFLVSFYNNEISEKSEIFDDQFSVERPDGSNFTLKIRSTKLEDSAMYFCASNGRGRAYEQYFGPGTRLTVT.

The chain's CDR3 is CASSSTGQGAVQETQYF. The DNA of the CDR3 is TGTGCCAGCAGCTCCACCGGACAGGGGGCTGTCCAAGAGACCCAGTACTTC. The chain carries TRBV5-4 and TRBJ2-5, with 11 bases lining up with TRBD1. This CDR3 has 17 residues. The V gene end was trimmed by 3 bases and the J gene end by 1 base; junction bases not matched to a gene: 8. Germline loops: CDR1 SGHNT, CDR2 YYREEE (reference sequence). Together with reference TRBV5-4 and TRBJ2-5, the CDR3 gives the full variable domain: ETGVTQSPTHLIKTRGQQVTLRCSSQSGHNTVSWYQQALGQGPQFIFQYYREEENGRGNFPPRFSGLQFPNYSSELNVNALELDDSALYLCASSSTGQGAVQETQYFGPGTRLLVL.

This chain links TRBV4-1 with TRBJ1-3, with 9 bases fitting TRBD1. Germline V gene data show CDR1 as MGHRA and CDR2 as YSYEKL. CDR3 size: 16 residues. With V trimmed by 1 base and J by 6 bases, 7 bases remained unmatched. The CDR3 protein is CASSQGGQGFENTIYF. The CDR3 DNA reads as TGCGCCAGCAGCCAAGGTGGACAGGGGTTTGAAAACACCATATATTTT.

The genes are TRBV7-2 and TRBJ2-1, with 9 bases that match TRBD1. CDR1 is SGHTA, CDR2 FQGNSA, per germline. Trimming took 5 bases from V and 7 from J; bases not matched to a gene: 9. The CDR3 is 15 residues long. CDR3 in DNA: TGTGCCAGCAGCGCCGGGACAGGGATAAGGAATGAGCAGTTCTTC. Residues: CASSAGTGIRNEQFF.

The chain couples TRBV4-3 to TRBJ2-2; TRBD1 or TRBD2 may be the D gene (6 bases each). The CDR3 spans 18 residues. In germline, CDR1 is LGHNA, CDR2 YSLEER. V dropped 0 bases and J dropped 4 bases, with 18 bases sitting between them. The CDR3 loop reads CASSQEGRGASTTGELFF. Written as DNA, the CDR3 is TGCGCCAGCAGCCAAGAGGGAAGGGGGGCCTCGACCACCGGGGAGCTGTTTTTT.